Listed below are T cell receptor beta chains from one sample, sequenced in a study of blood T cell repertoires in COVID-19. TCRdb keeps only in-frame clones here, not all; method: immunoSEQ multiplex PCR. Of over 200,000 clones listed, 75% to 90% are singletons. The sample consisted of peripheral blood. These receptors were collected from a woman aged 70-85 years with active or convalescent COVID-19. Each CDR3 is given with its conserved first and last residue. D genes are given only for firm matches. Only part of the rows carry a size: once, few, many, or a class if the clone is expanded.

clone_size,d_call,j_call,v_call,cdr3_aa,cdr3_nt
once,-,TRBJ2-3,TRBV6-2/TRBV6-3,CASSYSSTAGTQYF,TGTGCCAGCAGTTACTCATCGACTGCTGGTACGCAGTATTTT
-,TRBD1,TRBJ2-2,TRBV2,CASTRDSYTGELFF,TGTGCCAGCACACGGGACAGCTACACCGGGGAGCTGTTTTTT
-,TRBD2,TRBJ2-1,TRBV3-1/TRBV3-2,CASSPEWASGGNEQFF,TGTGCCAGCAGCCCTGAATGGGCTAGCGGGGGCAATGAGCAGTTCTTC
-,TRBD1,TRBJ1-1,TRBV5-1,CASSLGLYGSTGRNTEAFF,TGCGCCAGCAGCTTGGGTCTGTATGGGTCGACAGGGAGGAACACTGAAGCTTTCTTT
-,-,TRBJ1-6,TRBV5-4,CASSLDGTYNSPLHF,TGTGCCAGCAGCCTGGACGGGACCTATAATTCACCCCTCCACTTT
-,TRBD2,TRBJ2-5,TRBV19,CASSISGSRETQYF,TGTGCCAGTAGTATCAGCGGGAGCAGAGAGACCCAGTACTTC
-,TRBD1,TRBJ1-4,TRBV9,CASSPRDRGGEKLFF,TGTGCCAGCAGCCCGCGGGACAGGGGAGGTGAAAAACTGTTTTTT
-,TRBD1,TRBJ2-5,TRBV12-3/TRBV12-4,CACTGQGRETQYF,TGTGCCTGCACGGGACAGGGACGGGAGACCCAGTACTTC
once,TRBD2,TRBJ2-1,TRBV5-1,CASSPPVAGENEQFF,TGCGCCAGCAGCCCTCCTGTAGCGGGAGAGAATGAGCAGTTCTTC
few,TRBD1,TRBJ1-2,TRBV6-5,CASSLSLGQGGFYTF,TGTGCCAGCAGCCTGTCCCTCGGACAGGGCGGCTTCTACACCTTC
-,TRBD2,TRBJ2-1,TRBV30,CASLKSGGVNEQFF,TGTGCCTCCCTTAAGTCGGGGGGTGTCAATGAGCAGTTCTTC
-,-,TRBJ1-4,TRBV3-1/TRBV3-2,CASSQAGINEKLFF,TGTGCCAGCAGCCAAGCAGGTATTAATGAAAAACTGTTTTTT
-,-,TRBJ1-3,TRBV29-1,CSVGAPGNTIYF,TGCAGCGTTGGGGCCCCGGGAAACACCATATATTTT
once,-,TRBJ1-2,TRBV5-1,CASSLVEQPYGYTF,TGCGCCAGCAGCTTGGTGGAACAGCCATATGGCTACACCTTC
-,TRBD2,TRBJ2-3,TRBV5-1,CASSSLALGTDTQYF,TGCGCCAGCAGCTCACTAGCGTTGGGGACAGATACGCAGTATTTT
-,-,TRBJ2-5,TRBV2,CASSEGRQETQYF,TGTGCCAGCAGTGAAGGCAGGCAAGAGACCCAGTACTTC
-,-,TRBJ1-5,TRBV11-1,CASSLDRGQPQHF,TGTGCCAGCAGCTTAGATCGGGGTCAGCCCCAGCATTTT
-,-,TRBJ1-4,TRBV21-1,CASSKRSGQTATNEKLFF,TGTGCCAGCAGCAAAAGGTCGGGACAGACAGCAACTAATGAAAAACTGTTTTTT
-,-,TRBJ1-6,TRBV5-1,CASSSLTAGNNSPLHF,TGCGCCAGCAGCTCTCTGACAGCGGGGAATAATTCACCCCTCCACTTT
-,-,TRBJ2-7,TRBV30,CAWSVTVAFVYF,TGTGCCTGGAGTGTTACCGTGGCATTTGTGTACTTC
-,TRBD1,TRBJ2-7,TRBV30,CAWDPGQGAYEQYF,TGTGCCTGGGATCCGGGACAGGGGGCCTACGAGCAGTACTTC
-,-,TRBJ1-1,TRBV3-1/TRBV3-2,CASSQVFNTEAFF,TGTGCCAGCAGCCAAGTATTTAACACTGAAGCTTTCTTT
medium-sized,TRBD2,TRBJ2-5,TRBV11-2,CASSLGLAETQYF,TGTGCCAGCAGCTTGGGACTAGCAGAGACCCAGTACTTC
-,TRBD2,TRBJ2-2,TRBV9,CASGRTSGPTGELFF,TGTGCCAGTGGTCGGACTAGCGGGCCCACCGGGGAGCTGTTTTTT
once,-,TRBJ1-4,TRBV5-1,CASRIGGNEKLFF,TGCGCCAGCAGGATAGGGGGTAACGAAAAACTGTTTTTT
-,-,TRBJ2-2,TRBV19,CASSLWLGELFF,TGTGCCAGTAGTCTCTGGCTCGGGGAGCTGTTTTTT
-,TRBD2,TRBJ2-1,TRBV19,CASSIMVLAGGYNEQFF,TGTGCCAGTAGTATAATGGTCTTAGCGGGAGGTTACAATGAGCAGTTCTTC
-,-,TRBJ1-1,TRBV6-2/TRBV6-3,CASSYSSRGRPNTEAFF,TGTGCCAGCAGTTACTCGAGTAGGGGCCGGCCGAACACTGAAGCTTTCTTT
-,TRBD2,TRBJ2-1,TRBV4-1,CASSQDLVWLAGGGNEQFF,TGCGCCAGCAGCCAAGATTTAGTGTGGCTAGCGGGAGGCGGCAATGAGCAGTTCTTC
-,-,TRBJ1-5,TRBV2,CATGDNQPQHF,TGTGCCACAGGGGACAATCAGCCCCAGCATTTT